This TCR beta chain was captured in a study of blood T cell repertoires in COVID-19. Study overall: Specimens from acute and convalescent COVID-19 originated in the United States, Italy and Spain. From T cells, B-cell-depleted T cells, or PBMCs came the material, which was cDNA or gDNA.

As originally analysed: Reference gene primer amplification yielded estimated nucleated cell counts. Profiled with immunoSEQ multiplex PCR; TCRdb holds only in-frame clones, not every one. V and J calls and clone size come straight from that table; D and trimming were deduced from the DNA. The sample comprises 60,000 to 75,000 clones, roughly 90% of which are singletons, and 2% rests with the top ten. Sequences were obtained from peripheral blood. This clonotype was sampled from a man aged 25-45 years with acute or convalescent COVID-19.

The CDR3 reads CASSPFPGERQPQHF. The CDR3 DNA follows: TGCGCCAGCAGCCCGTTCCCAGGGGAAAGGCAGCCCCAGCATTTT. This chain connects TRBV4-1 to TRBJ1-5; a possible D gene is TRBD1 (6 bases). The germline CDR1 and CDR2 sequences are MGHRA and YSYEKL. The CDR3 sequence is 15 residues long. V lost 4 bases, J lost 7 bases, and 17 bases lay in between.